This TCR beta chain was documented in a study of blood T cell repertoires in COVID-19 (dated by TCRdb to 2020 to 2022). Concerning the study at large: Collaborator samples came from the United States, Italy and Spain and covered acute and convalescent phases of COVID-19. The material from the prospective study consisted of cDNA or gDNA derived from T cells, B-cell-depleted T cells, or PBMCs. Subjects who had been exposed to COVID-19, were actively infected with it, or had recovered from it provided the deeply sampled blood TCRbeta repertoires that made up the dataset. A freely available public database, intended as a resource for researchers studying the immune response to SARS-CoV-2, is where the repertoires were released. The samples were drawn from the first 160 participants of the ongoing ImmuneRACE study and from roughly 1,300 subjects provided by 6 global collaborators. Nearly every sample came with metadata listing a de-identified subject ID, COVID-19 status, age in years and sex. Where available, HLA class I and class II types were obtained from metadata supplied by the sample provider rather than from assay-based typing.

Per the germline V gene (reference sequence), LGHDT is the CDR1 and YNNKEL is the CDR2. The CDR3 has 15 amino acids, counting the end cysteine and phenylalanine. Only CDR3 DNA is held: 45 bases, read in frame from base 1. A distance of 8 bases separates the germline ends of V and J, which lose 0 bases and 2 bases respectively. As regards this clone: Its antigen target is currently unknown. No clone much larger than this one lies a single base away; base qualities are absent.

TCRbeta CDR3 regions were amplified from genomic DNA using the immunoSEQ Assay, a bias-controlled multiplex PCR. The authors' analysis ran thus. Within the assay, amplification of reference gene primers was used to estimate how many nucleated cells each sample contained. To quantify the absolute abundance of each unique TCRbeta CDR3 rearrangement, sequence reads were collapsed and filtered. Productive Simpson clonality was computed per sample as the square root of Simpson's diversity index over productive rearrangements. TCRdb re-hosts the immuneACCESS table, in-frame sequences only. Its copies lack some clones; in the studies checked, an unresolved V gene accounts for under half of them, and the cause for the rest is not known. V, J and clone size derive from that table, while D and trimming were established from the DNA sequence. This sample is represented by more than 95,000 clones; roughly 80% of them were singletons. Approximately 2.1% of the sample lies in the top ten.

Whole blood was collected in K2EDTA tubes by collaborating institutions according to the institutions' own protocols. For TCRbeta analysis, collaborators shipped samples as frozen whole blood, isolated PBMCs, or DNA extracted from either of those sample types. General findings and caveats noted by the study authors: The quantity of clinical and demographic metadata differed by source and by participant and was supplied without curation.

Sequencing was done on a sample of peripheral blood. The sequence was collected from a young man with acute or convalescent COVID-19. The sequence links TRBV3-1 (or the pseudogene TRBV3-2) to TRBJ2-1; a confident D gene designation cannot be given. The DNA sequence is as follows: TGTGCCAGCAGCCAAGAAACACAACCCTACAATGAGCAGTTCTTC. This codes for CASSQETQPYNEQFF.